This T cell receptor beta chain is from a study of CXCR3-negative and CXCR3-positive naive CD8 T cells. The libraries of TRB cDNA were prepared using 5' RACE with UMI labels. TCRdb reanalyzed the 5' RACE reads and collapses them to one entry per CDR3 protein, without DNA. The sample has 7,500 to 8,500 distinct CDR3 sequences. For this clonotype: Its matching antigen is unknown.

Study-wide results and limits: TRB CDR3s of CXCR3-positive naive cells were more hydrophobic than those of CXCR3-negative naive cells.

The sequenced sample was naive CXCR3+ CD8+ T cells from blood. Indicated subset: CD45RO-CCR7+CD27+CD95- naive CD8+ T cells expressing CXCR3 (TNR3+). This clonotype was obtained from a human donor in good health. Some clones in this sample may be carry-over from other donors' samples.

Here the CDR3 reads CSARRQGGFYEQYF. J is TRBJ2-7 and V is TRBV20-1; with no DNA, the TCRdb D assignment of TRBD1 cannot be verified. This CDR3 spans 14 amino acids. The germline V gene has CDR1 DFQATT and CDR2 SNEGSKA (reference sequence).